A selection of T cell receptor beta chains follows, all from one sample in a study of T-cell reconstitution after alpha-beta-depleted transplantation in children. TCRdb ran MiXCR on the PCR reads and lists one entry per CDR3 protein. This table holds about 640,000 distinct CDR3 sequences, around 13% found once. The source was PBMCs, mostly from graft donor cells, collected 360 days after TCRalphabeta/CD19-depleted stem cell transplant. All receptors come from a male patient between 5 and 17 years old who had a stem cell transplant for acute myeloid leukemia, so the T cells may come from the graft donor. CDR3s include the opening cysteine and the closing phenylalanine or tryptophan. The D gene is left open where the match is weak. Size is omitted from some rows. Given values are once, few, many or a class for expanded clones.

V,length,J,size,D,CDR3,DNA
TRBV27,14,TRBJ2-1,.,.,CASSLFEVSNEQFF,TGTGCCAGCAGTTTATTTGAAGTTTCCAATGAGCAGTTCTTC
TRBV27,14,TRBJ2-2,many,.,CASSLGWEPGELFF,TGTGCCAGCAGTTTAGGGTGGGAGCCCGGGGAGCTGTTTTTT
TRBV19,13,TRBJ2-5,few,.,CASSLTSRETQYF,TGTGCCAGTAGCCTAACTAGCAGGGAGACCCAGTACTTC
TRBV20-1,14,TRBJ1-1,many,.,CSAFRGNMNTEAFF,TGCAGTGCTTTTAGGGGGAATATGAACACTGAAGCTTTCTTT
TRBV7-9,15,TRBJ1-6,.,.,CASSLAEGYNSPLHF,TGTGCCAGCAGCTTAGCGGAGGGTTATAATTCACCCCTCCACTTT
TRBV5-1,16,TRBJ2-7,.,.,CASSASPSPSSYEQYF,TGCGCCAGCAGCGCCTCCCCTTCTCCCAGCTCCTACGAGCAGTACTTC
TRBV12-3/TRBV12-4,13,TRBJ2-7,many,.,CASSYRLSYEQYF,TGTGCCAGCAGTTATAGACTATCCTACGAGCAGTACTTC
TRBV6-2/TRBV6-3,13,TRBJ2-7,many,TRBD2,CAIRGGSSYEQYF,TGTGCCATTAGAGGCGGGAGCTCCTACGAGCAGTACTTC
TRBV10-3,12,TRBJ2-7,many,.,CAISPSSYEQYF,TGTGCCATCAGCCCTTCCTCCTACGAGCAGTACTTC
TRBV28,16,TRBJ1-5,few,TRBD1,CASSLRTGLSNQPQHF,TGTGCCAGCAGTTTACGGACAGGGCTTAGCAATCAGCCCCAGCATTTT
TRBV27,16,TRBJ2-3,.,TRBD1,CASSRTGTLGTDTQYF,TGTGCCAGCAGCCGGACAGGGACCCTTGGCACAGATACGCAGTATTTT
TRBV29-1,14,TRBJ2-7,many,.,CSVLDSAKPYEQYF,TGCAGCGTCCTAGACAGCGCCAAGCCCTACGAGCAGTACTTC
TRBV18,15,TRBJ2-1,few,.,CASCTTPTGNNEQFF,TGTGCCAGCTGCACCACCCCGACAGGCAACAATGAGCAGTTCTTC
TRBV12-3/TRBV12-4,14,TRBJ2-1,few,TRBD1,CASIQGAIYNEQFF,TGTGCCAGCATCCAGGGGGCCATCTACAATGAGCAGTTCTTC
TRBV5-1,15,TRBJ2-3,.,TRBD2,CASSLDSGSWDTQYF,TGCGCCAGCAGCTTAGATAGCGGGAGTTGGGATACGCAGTATTTT